Each of the 2 T cell receptor beta chains below was sequenced from the same sample in a study of T cell repertoires in cytomegalovirus infection. From the reads, TCRdb called clonotypes with MiXCR, one entry per CDR3 protein. The data show hundreds of thousands of distinct CDR3 sequences, with roughly 30% seen just once and about 14% held by the top ten. These receptors are not linked to any known antigen. The material was cultured CD8+ T cells from PBMCs, obtained from culture after CMV antigen stimulation. The receptors stem from a human donor in good health (CMV status not recorded). Some clones in this sample may be carry-over from other donors' samples.

The rearrangement links TRBV7-9 to TRBJ1-4; TRBD1 aligns across 9 bases. Germline V gene lookup returns CDR1 SEHNR and CDR2 FQNEAQ (reference sequence). The CDR3 length is 17 residues. Trimming at V came to 5 bases and at J to 7 bases, leaving 14 bases not matched to a gene. CDR3 loop: CASSPTGGRQLGEKLFF. In DNA, the CDR3 is TGTGCCAGCAGCCCGACAGGGGGTCGGCAACTAGGTGAAAAACTGTTTTTT.

This rearrangement joins TRBV18 to TRBJ1-1, with 8 bases lining up with TRBD1. This CDR3 is 16 amino acids long. Trimming cost V 3 bases and J 1 base; bases outside gene matches: 7. From germline, CDR1 is KGHSH and CDR2 LQKENI. The CDR3 DNA reads TGTGCCAGCTCACCGACTCTGGGACAGGAGAACACTGAAGCTTTCTTT. Amino acids: CASSPTLGQENTEAFF.